This T cell receptor (beta chain) appears in the sequencing data of a study of cytomegalovirus exposure and HLA in healthy donors. Study conclusions and caveats: According to the study, some 160 TCR beta chains were cytomegalovirus-associated. The authors reported that TCR beta sequences could predict HLA-A and HLA-B alleles. These predictions were accurate for most subjects in the first cohort.

60 Vbeta and 13 Jbeta primers were used in PCR. Clones were read by immunoSEQ multiplex PCR, and TCRdb kept only the in-frame ones, dropping some. The sample has 130,000 to 150,000 clones, 70% to 85% seen once. Turning to this clone: The antigen remains unidentified.

The CDR3 contains 12 residues. From germline, CDR1 is MNHEY and CDR2 SVGAGI. V lost 11 bases to trimming and J lost 15 bases, with 23 bases between them. This chain joins TRBV6-5 and TRBJ2-1; maybe TRBD1 (5 bases). The receptor's source is a woman aged 60-75 years in good health and CMV-seropositive. Sequencing was performed on PBMCs. In DNA, the CDR3 is TGTGCCTCCAAGGGGCCCAGTCAAGTTCCGTTCTTC. Translating it yields CASKGPSQVPFF.